A single sample is the source of the 3 T cell receptor beta chains below, sequenced in a study of ipilimumab plus nivolumab after autologous stem cell transplantation. Produced via immunoSEQ multiplex PCR; TCRdb's table is partial and in-frame only. The sample has roughly 86,000 clones, more than 80% seen once. The sample in question was PBMCs, obtained in a trial of ipilimumab plus nivolumab as post-transplant consolidation. These TCRs come from a male donor with diffuse large B-cell lymphoma.

The chain combines TRBV7-9 with TRBJ1-1; 8 bases align to TRBD1. This CDR3 has 16 amino acids. V lost 2 bases and J lost 6; bases outside the gene matches: 11. Per the germline V gene, CDR1 is SEHNR and CDR2 is FQNEAQ (reference sequence). As DNA, the CDR3 is TGTGCCAGCAGCTTAACTCGGACCGACAGGGGCGCTGAAGCTTTCTTT. Translated, it gives CASSLTRTDRGAEAFF.

J is TRBJ2-2 and V is TRBV10-2, with D maybe TRBD1 (6 bases). This CDR3 has 12 residues. The germline V and J ends were trimmed by 8 bases and 7 bases, with 11 bases remaining between them. Germline V gives CDR1 WSHSY, CDR2 SAAADI. For the CDR3, the DNA is TGCGCCAGCGACAGGTCGGACGGGGAGCTGTTTTTT. Translated: CASDRSDGELFF.

This chain joins TRBV19 and TRBJ2-7; the match to TRBD1 covers 8 bases. Germline trimming cut 11 bases from V and 1 base from J; bases unmatched to any gene: 10. CDR3 length equals 14 residues. The germline V gene has CDR1 LNHDA and CDR2 SQIVND (reference sequence). The CDR3 DNA sequence: TGTGCCTCTCAAACAGGGGGTGATTCCTACGAGCAGTACTTC. Protein sequence: CASQTGGDSYEQYF. Full variable domain (outside the CDR3, taken from reference TRBV19 and TRBJ2-7): DGGITQSPKYLFRKEGQNVTLSCEQNLNHDAMYWYRQDPGQGLRLIYYSQIVNDFQKGDIAEGYSVSREKKESFPLTVTSAQKNPTAFYLCASQTGGDSYEQYFGPGTRLTVT.